The rows below give T cell receptor beta chains drawn from one sample of a study of cytomegalovirus exposure and HLA in healthy donors. Clones were read by immunoSEQ multiplex PCR, and TCRdb kept only the in-frame ones, dropping some. The sample yields under 150,000 clones, about 66% seen once. Sequencing used PBMCs. These receptors all come from a man aged 30 to 45 in good health and CMV-seropositive. Both conserved end residues are part of each CDR3. Fields, in order: clone size, J gene, D gene, V gene, CDR3 protein, CDR3 DNA. D genes are given only for firm matches. Clone size is not always given. Where it is, it says once, few, many or a class for expanded clones.

abundance: few
j_gene: TRBJ2-3
d_gene: TRBD2
v_gene: TRBV6-1
CDR3aa: CASSEGVAGAGADTQYF
CDR3nt: TGTGCCAGCAGTGAAGGCGTAGCGGGAGCGGGCGCAGATACGCAGTATTTT

abundance: .
j_gene: TRBJ1-1
d_gene: TRBD1
v_gene: TRBV6-1
CDR3aa: CASSRDRGMNTEAFF
CDR3nt: TGTGCCAGCAGTAGGGACAGGGGGATGAACACTGAAGCTTTCTTT

abundance: few
j_gene: TRBJ2-3
d_gene: TRBD1
v_gene: TRBV27
CDR3aa: CASSKQGLEDTQYF
CDR3nt: TGTGCCAGCAGCAAACAGGGGCTTGAAGATACGCAGTATTTT

abundance: .
j_gene: TRBJ1-6
d_gene: .
v_gene: TRBV27
CDR3aa: CASTPNGDNSPLHF
CDR3nt: TGTGCCAGCACCCCCAATGGAGATAATTCACCCCTCCACTTT

abundance: .
j_gene: TRBJ2-5
d_gene: .
v_gene: TRBV6-1
CDR3aa: CASSPGFGETQYF
CDR3nt: TGTGCCAGCAGTCCAGGGTTTGGGGAGACCCAGTACTTC

abundance: .
j_gene: TRBJ2-5
d_gene: TRBD2
v_gene: TRBV7-8
CDR3aa: CASSLELAGVETQYF
CDR3nt: TGTGCCAGCAGCTTAGAGCTAGCGGGGGTAGAGACCCAGTACTTC

abundance: .
j_gene: TRBJ1-1
d_gene: .
v_gene: TRBV4-2
CDR3aa: CASSQDRNTYTEAFF
CDR3nt: TGTGCCAGCAGCCAAGATCGAAACACCTACACTGAAGCTTTCTTT

abundance: .
j_gene: TRBJ1-5
d_gene: TRBD1
v_gene: TRBV5-6
CDR3aa: CASSLDRGQPQHF
CDR3nt: TGTGCCAGCAGCCTGGACAGGGGCCAGCCCCAGCATTTT

abundance: .
j_gene: TRBJ1-1
d_gene: .
v_gene: TRBV5-1
CDR3aa: CASKEDGSYTEAFF
CDR3nt: TGCGCCAGCAAGGAGGACGGATCCTACACTGAAGCTTTCTTT

abundance: .
j_gene: TRBJ2-7
d_gene: .
v_gene: TRBV5-1
CDR3aa: CASSFSGYEQYF
CDR3nt: TGCGCCAGCAGCTTTTCGGGTTACGAGCAGTACTTC

abundance: once
j_gene: TRBJ1-5
d_gene: TRBD1
v_gene: TRBV6-1
CDR3aa: CASSGQGEQPQHF
CDR3nt: TGTGCCAGCAGTGGACAGGGCGAACAGCCCCAGCATTTT

abundance: .
j_gene: TRBJ2-3
d_gene: .
v_gene: TRBV5-4
CDR3aa: CASSLGLVGTDTQYF
CDR3nt: TGTGCCAGCAGCTTGGGTCTAGTCGGCACAGATACGCAGTATTTT

abundance: .
j_gene: TRBJ2-7
d_gene: TRBD2
v_gene: TRBV19
CDR3aa: CASSLGLARNYEQYF
CDR3nt: TGTGCCAGTAGCCTAGGACTAGCGAGAAACTACGAGCAGTACTTC

abundance: few
j_gene: TRBJ1-5
d_gene: TRBD1
v_gene: TRBV27
CDR3aa: CASSLATGGNQPQHF
CDR3nt: TGTGCCAGCAGTTTAGCTACAGGGGGCAATCAGCCCCAGCATTTT

abundance: .
j_gene: TRBJ2-3
d_gene: .
v_gene: TRBV6-5
CDR3aa: CASSPDRSTDTQYF
CDR3nt: TGTGCCAGCAGTCCGGACAGAAGCACAGATACGCAGTATTTT

abundance: .
j_gene: TRBJ2-7
d_gene: TRBD1
v_gene: TRBV16
CDR3aa: CASSPKAVDRGSYEQYF
CDR3nt: TGTGCCAGCAGCCCCAAAGCTGTGGACAGGGGATCCTACGAGCAGTACTTC